The rows below give T cell receptor beta chains drawn from one sample of a study of cytomegalovirus exposure and HLA in healthy donors. TCRdb's copy holds only in-frame clones and misses some; the assay was immunoSEQ multiplex PCR. The data hold about 150,000 clones, with 80% to 85% observed a single time. Material for sequencing was PBMCs. The source of these receptors is a woman in her twenties or thirties in good health and CMV-seronegative. The CDR3 runs from the conserved cysteine through the conserved F or W. D genes are given only for firm matches. A row's size may be missing; if present it is once, few, many or a size class.

few | TRBJ1-1 | TRBV27 | TRBD1 | CASRRQGLFTEAFF | TGTGCCAGCAGGCGACAGGGCCTATTCACTGAAGCTTTCTTT
- | TRBJ2-7 | TRBV7-2 | - | CASSLAEGRYEQYF | TGTGCCAGCAGCCTTGCTGAAGGGAGATACGAGCAGTACTTC
- | TRBJ2-3 | TRBV5-1 | - | CASSRLGPPDTQYF | TGCGCCAGCAGCCGGCTAGGCCCCCCAGATACGCAGTATTTT
- | TRBJ2-5 | TRBV7-3 | TRBD2 | CATAEAGGLQETQYF | TGTGCCACCGCGGAAGCGGGGGGCCTCCAAGAGACCCAGTACTTC
- | TRBJ1-4 | TRBV25-1 | - | CASSEPGETNEKLFF | TGTGCCAGCAGTGAGCCAGGGGAAACTAATGAAAAACTGTTTTTT
- | TRBJ2-2 | TRBV6-1 | - | CASFLVRPGELFF | TGTGCCAGCTTCCTCGTTCGTCCCGGGGAGCTGTTTTTT
- | TRBJ1-1 | TRBV7-2 | TRBD1 | CASSQTGVDTEAFF | TGTGCCAGCAGCCAAACAGGGGTGGACACTGAAGCTTTCTTT
- | TRBJ2-1 | TRBV27 | TRBD2 | CASAFSGGALEQFF | TGTGCCAGCGCCTTTAGCGGGGGGGCTTTGGAGCAGTTCTTC
- | TRBJ2-4 | TRBV6-1 | - | CASSEVQEPNIQYF | TGTGCCAGCAGTGAGGTACAGGAACCAAACATTCAGTACTTC
few | TRBJ1-4 | TRBV2 | - | CASLFQGFNEKLFF | TGTGCCAGCCTATTCCAGGGATTCAATGAAAAACTGTTTTTT
- | TRBJ2-7 | TRBV14 | - | CASSQDKGFYEQYF | TGTGCCAGCAGCCAAGATAAGGGGTTCTACGAGCAGTACTTC
- | TRBJ2-7 | TRBV6-5 | TRBD1 | CASSYAGQGDEQYF | TGTGCCAGCAGTTACGCGGGACAGGGCGACGAGCAGTACTTC
- | TRBJ2-7 | TRBV11-2 | TRBD2 | CASSWEGLRSYEQYF | TGTGCCAGCAGCTGGGAGGGACTTCGCTCCTACGAGCAGTACTTC
- | TRBJ2-7 | TRBV9 | - | CASSAPGSYEQYF | TGTGCCAGCAGCGCCCCAGGGTCATACGAGCAGTACTTC
- | TRBJ1-2 | TRBV15 | TRBD1 | CATSSPGQGLWGYTF | TGTGCCACCAGCAGCCCGGGACAGGGGCTTTGGGGCTACACCTTC
- | TRBJ1-1 | TRBV7-9 | - | CASSAPIGDTEAFF | TGTGCCAGCAGCGCGCCGATTGGTGACACTGAAGCTTTCTTT
- | TRBJ2-2 | TRBV7-8 | - | CASSSQPGTYANTGELFF | TGTGCCAGCAGCTCGCAACCCGGGACTTACGCGAACACCGGGGAGCTGTTTTTT
- | TRBJ2-7 | TRBV25-1 | TRBD2 | CASSASGNEQYF | TGTGCCAGCAGTGCTAGCGGGAACGAGCAGTACTTC
- | TRBJ2-7 | TRBV27 | TRBD1 | CASSLSAGTGVVEQYF | TGTGCCAGCAGTTTGTCCGCCGGGACAGGGGTTGTCGAGCAGTACTTC
few | TRBJ1-1 | TRBV30 | - | CAWSPGGYTEAFF | TGTGCCTGGAGTCCGGGTGGCTACACTGAAGCTTTCTTT
- | TRBJ1-2 | TRBV19 | - | CASSAIGVLYGYTF | TGTGCCAGTAGTGCCATCGGGGTCCTCTATGGCTACACCTTC
few | TRBJ1-3 | TRBV2 | - | CASSIDRSSGNTIYF | TGTGCCAGCAGTATCGACAGGAGCTCTGGAAACACCATATATTTT
- | TRBJ1-5 | TRBV27 | - | CASSRGGVRGNQPQHF | TGTGCCAGCAGCCGAGGGGGGGTTCGGGGCAATCAGCCCCAGCATTTT
- | TRBJ1-2 | TRBV4-3 | TRBD1 | CASSQEQGNYGYTF | TGCGCCAGCAGCCAAGAACAGGGGAACTATGGCTACACCTTC
- | TRBJ2-2 | TRBV29-1 | TRBD1 | CSVEGGQGRRTGELFF | TGCAGCGTTGAGGGCGGACAGGGCCGGCGCACCGGGGAGCTGTTTTTT
once | TRBJ2-6 | TRBV7-9 | - | CASSLADSTSGANVLTF | TGTGCCAGCAGCTTAGCGGACAGTACCTCTGGGGCCAACGTCCTGACTTTC
few | TRBJ2-7 | TRBV14 | - | CASSQFGRLGYEQYF | TGTGCCAGCAGCCAATTCGGGAGATTGGGGTACGAGCAGTACTTC
- | TRBJ2-5 | TRBV6-5 | - | CASSILLQETQYF | TGTGCCAGCAGTATCTTACTACAAGAGACCCAGTACTTC
- | TRBJ2-6 | TRBV27 | - | CASSFSPSRIRSGANVLTF | TGTGCCAGCAGTTTCTCTCCTAGCCGGATACGCTCTGGGGCCAACGTCCTGACTTTC
- | TRBJ2-7 | TRBV18 | TRBD1 | CASSSPTGDEQYF | TGTGCCAGCTCATCCCCGACAGGGGACGAGCAGTACTTC
- | TRBJ1-1 | TRBV7-2 | - | CASSQGYTEAFF | TGTGCCAGCAGCCAGGGTTACACTGAAGCTTTCTTT
- | TRBJ1-2 | TRBV19 | - | CASRVLGNGYTF | TGTGCCAGTCGAGTGTTGGGCAATGGCTACACCTTC
- | TRBJ2-7 | TRBV19 | - | CASSIQRGSYEQYF | TGTGCCAGTAGTATACAACGCGGATCCTACGAGCAGTACTTC
- | TRBJ2-5 | TRBV5-8 | - | CASSLIQVLRGETQYF | TGTGCCAGCAGCTTGATCCAGGTCCTTCGGGGAGAGACCCAGTACTTC
- | TRBJ2-7 | TRBV5-1 | TRBD1 | CASSWSRTGTSYEQYF | TGCGCCAGCAGCTGGAGCCGGACAGGGACTTCCTACGAGCAGTACTTC
- | TRBJ2-7 | TRBV7-9 | TRBD1 | CASSPREAGGYEQYF | TGTGCCAGCAGCCCTAGGGAAGCAGGGGGCTACGAGCAGTACTTC
- | TRBJ2-1 | TRBV2 | TRBD2 | CASSEGRAGGHEQFF | TGTGCCAGCAGTGAAGGAAGAGCGGGGGGCCACGAGCAGTTCTTC
- | TRBJ2-5 | TRBV28 | TRBD2 | CASSLGGSEETQYF | TGTGCCAGCAGTTTAGGCGGGAGTGAGGAGACCCAGTACTTC
- | TRBJ2-7 | TRBV21-1 | - | CASSKNLVAGDSYEQYF | TGTGCCAGCAGCAAAAATCTCGTGGCGGGGGACTCCTACGAGCAGTACTTC